These T cell receptor beta chains were read from a single sample in a study of beta chain features in type 1 diabetes. The protocol was immunoSEQ multiplex PCR, while the TCRdb copy is restricted to in-frame clones and leaves out a portion. The repertoire holds 350,000 to 450,000 clones, with roughly 16% as singletons. Specimen: naive CD4+ T cells from blood. These receptors came from a young woman in good health. The CDR3 runs from the conserved cysteine through the conserved F or W. D genes are given only for firm matches. Not all rows give a size; the values are once, few, many and, for expanded clones, a class.

V gene,clone size,J gene,D gene,CDR3 DNA,CDR3 protein
TRBV9,NA,TRBJ2-1,NA,TGTGCCAGCAGCGTAGACTTGGGGGGAGACAGCCCCAATGAGCAGTTCTTC,CASSVDLGGDSPNEQFF
TRBV29-1,few,TRBJ2-2,NA,TGCAGCGTTGGGGGAGAATGGAACACCGGGGAGCTGTTTTTT,CSVGGEWNTGELFF
TRBV30,NA,TRBJ1-5,TRBD1,TGTGCCTGGAGTCAGGGGGCTGTTGTTCAGCCCCAGCATTTT,CAWSQGAVVQPQHF
TRBV2,NA,TRBJ1-1,NA,TGTGCCAGCAGTGAAGCCCCAGGGGTAGGTGAAGCTTTCTTT,CASSEAPGVGEAFF
TRBV7-2,NA,TRBJ2-7,TRBD1,TGTGCCAGCAGCCGGACAGGGGGCGGATACGAGCAGTACTTC,CASSRTGGGYEQYF
TRBV14,NA,TRBJ2-1,NA,TGTGCCAGCAGCCAAGATCAGCTAGTCAGGGGGCAGTTCTTC,CASSQDQLVRGQFF
TRBV30,few,TRBJ1-3,NA,TGTGCCTGGACTGGGAGCTCTGGAAACACCATATATTTT,CAWTGSSGNTIYF
TRBV6-5,NA,TRBJ2-1,TRBD2,TGTGCCAGCACCTATGGCGGGAGGGACAATGAGCAGTTCTTC,CASTYGGRDNEQFF
TRBV29-1,NA,TRBJ2-1,NA,TGCAGCGTTTCGTCCCAGGGGGGTTACCATGAGCAGTTCTTC,CSVSSQGGYHEQFF
TRBV28,few,TRBJ2-1,NA,TGTGCCAGCAGTGAGGAACTAGCCTCCAATGAGCAGTTCTTC,CASSEELASNEQFF
TRBV5-4,NA,TRBJ1-2,NA,TGTGCCAGCAGCTTTCTCCAGGGAACTAACTATGGCTACACCTTC,CASSFLQGTNYGYTF
TRBV14,NA,TRBJ2-3,NA,TGTGCCAGCAGCCAAGTCATCGATACGCAGTATTTT,CASSQVIDTQYF
TRBV7-8,NA,TRBJ2-3,TRBD1,TGTGCCAGCAGCTTCGGGACAGGGGGTACAGATACGCAGTATTTT,CASSFGTGGTDTQYF
TRBV14,few,TRBJ2-1,TRBD2,TGTGCCAGCAGCTCATTTCGCGGGAGTGAGCAGTTCTTC,CASSSFRGSEQFF
TRBV5-1,NA,TRBJ2-7,NA,TGCGCCAGCAGCTCCCCTTTCCAGGAGCAGTACTTC,CASSSPFQEQYF
TRBV5-6,NA,TRBJ1-2,TRBD1,TGTGCCAGCAGTCGACAGGGCAAGAACTATGGCTACACCTTC,CASSRQGKNYGYTF
TRBV7-2,NA,TRBJ2-7,TRBD2,TGTGCCAGCAGCTTAGCCGGGACTAGCGGATACGAGCAGTACTTC,CASSLAGTSGYEQYF
TRBV27,NA,TRBJ2-7,NA,TGTGCCAGCAGCCCCCTTCTGGGGGGAGGGGGGGTCGAGCAGTACTTC,CASSPLLGGGGVEQYF
TRBV28,NA,TRBJ2-7,TRBD1,TGTGCCAGCATGTTGGGACAGGGCTCCTACGAGCAGTACTTC,CASMLGQGSYEQYF
TRBV28,few,TRBJ2-7,NA,TGTGCCAGCAGTTCAGGGTCATCCTACGAGCAGTACTTC,CASSSGSSYEQYF
TRBV28,NA,TRBJ2-1,NA,TGTGCCAGCAGGGCAGGGGTCACCCCTCGGGGGCAGTTCTTC,CASRAGVTPRGQFF
TRBV4-3,NA,TRBJ2-3,TRBD2,TGCGCCAGCAGCCAAGATGGTAGCGGGACTACAGATACGCAGTATTTT,CASSQDGSGTTDTQYF
TRBV18,NA,TRBJ2-3,NA,TGTGCCAGCTCACCCCCAAGCGGGACAAGCACAGATACGCAGTATTTT,CASSPPSGTSTDTQYF
TRBV30,NA,TRBJ2-3,NA,TGTGCCTGGAGACAGGGTAGCACAGATACGCAGTATTTT,CAWRQGSTDTQYF
TRBV30,NA,TRBJ1-2,NA,TGTGCCTGGAGTGGGGACTTTGCCCTTCAGGGCTACACCTTC,CAWSGDFALQGYTF
TRBV5-6,few,TRBJ1-2,TRBD1,TGTGCCAGCACCGGGACAGGGGGTTCTGGCTACACCTTC,CASTGTGGSGYTF
TRBV2,few,TRBJ2-1,TRBD2,TGTGCCAGCCGTCTTGAGGGCGGGAGCGCCTACAATGAGCAGTTCTTC,CASRLEGGSAYNEQFF
TRBV19,NA,TRBJ1-2,NA,TGTGCCAGTAGTACTCTGCTGCGAGGCTACACCTTC,CASSTLLRGYTF
TRBV9,NA,TRBJ2-5,TRBD2,TGTGCCAGCAGCGAGACGCCGGGACTAGCGGGAGCTGCAGAGACCCAGTACTTC,CASSETPGLAGAAETQYF
TRBV5-6,few,TRBJ1-1,NA,TGTGCCAGCAGCTGGGGACTCATGAACACTGAAGCTTTCTTT,CASSWGLMNTEAFF
TRBV23-1,NA,TRBJ2-7,NA,TGCGCCAGCAGTCAATCGACAGGTTCATCCTACGAGCAGTACTTC,CASSQSTGSSYEQYF
TRBV5-4,few,TRBJ2-3,TRBD2,TGTGCCAGCAGAAGACTAGCGGAGACCACAGATACGCAGTATTTT,CASRRLAETTDTQYF
TRBV5-1,NA,TRBJ1-1,NA,TGCGCCAGCAGCTTGGAGGGGCAAGTGAACACTGAAGCTTTCTTT,CASSLEGQVNTEAFF
TRBV7-3,few,TRBJ2-7,NA,TGTGCCAGCAGCCCGAAACACACTACCTTCTACGAGCAGTACTTC,CASSPKHTTFYEQYF
TRBV18,NA,TRBJ2-7,NA,TGTGCCAGCTCACCCTCACAGGGGACTGGAGAGCAGTACTTC,CASSPSQGTGEQYF
TRBV9,NA,TRBJ2-3,TRBD1,TGTGCCAGCAGCTTGGACAGGACCCCGGATACGCAGTATTTT,CASSLDRTPDTQYF
TRBV29-1,NA,TRBJ2-7,TRBD2,TGCAGCGCCAGTCGGTCTAGCGGGAGTTACGAGCAGTACTTC,CSASRSSGSYEQYF
TRBV4-2,NA,TRBJ2-4,NA,TGTGCCAGCAGCCAAGATCTCCAGCGGGTGGGAGACCGTCAGTACTTC,CASSQDLQRVGDRQYF